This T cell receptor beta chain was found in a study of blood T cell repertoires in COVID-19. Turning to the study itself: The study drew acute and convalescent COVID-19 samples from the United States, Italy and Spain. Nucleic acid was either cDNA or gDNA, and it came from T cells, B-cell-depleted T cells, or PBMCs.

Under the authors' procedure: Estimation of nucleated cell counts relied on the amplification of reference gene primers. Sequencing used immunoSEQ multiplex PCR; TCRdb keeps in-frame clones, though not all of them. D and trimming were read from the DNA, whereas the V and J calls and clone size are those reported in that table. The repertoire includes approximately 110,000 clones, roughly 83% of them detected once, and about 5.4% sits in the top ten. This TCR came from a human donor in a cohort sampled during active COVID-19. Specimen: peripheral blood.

DNA of the CDR3: TGTGCCAGCAGACGACAGGGGGTAACTAATGAAAAACTGTTTTTT. This encodes CASRRQGVTNEKLFF. The chain is built from TRBV7-2 and TRBJ1-4; 9 positions agree with TRBD1. Looked up from germline, CDR1 is SGHTA and CDR2 is FQGNSA. The CDR3 sequence is 15 residues long. V lost 6 bases, J lost 1 base, and 3 bases stayed unmatched.